This T cell receptor beta chain was profiled in a study of monozygotic twins with inflammatory bowel disease. Whole-study findings and limits: Ultimately, a single strong signal or clonotype associated with IBD was not supported. Concordance status among twins (concordant versus discordant) showed no link to repertoire similarity, possibly from limited power.

Comments on this clonotype: Its antigen remains unidentified.

The UMIs contained a 6-nucleotide sample barcode. They were added by template switching during cDNA synthesis. TCRdb re-called the 5' RACE reads; every CDR3 protein appears as one record, without DNA. The table lists some 150,000 distinct CDR3 sequences. CDR3 size: 16 residues. Germline V gene lookup returns CDR1 SEHNR and CDR2 FQNEAQ (reference sequence). This clonotype was obtained from a human donor with ulcerative colitis or Crohn's disease, or a healthy co-twin of an affected twin (not recorded which). Sequenced material: blood. The V and J genes are TRBV7-9 and TRBJ2-5; no DNA is available, so the TRBD2 call from TCRdb remains unchecked. The CDR3 reads CASSFLGRGRQETQYF.